The present TCR beta chain was sequenced within a study of cytomegalovirus exposure and HLA in healthy donors (dated by TCRdb to the late 2010s). About the investigation overall: In an earlier analysis of 450 to 750 of the donors, 276 Gb of sequence data and approximately 120 million unique TCR beta sequences from about 190 million T cells were reported. An early release covering just under 650 HLA-typed donors comprised approximately 300 gigabases of sequencing data and around 86 million unique TCR sequences. Of the roughly 400 genotyped donors, about 84% fell in the genetic ancestry cluster associated with self-reported Caucasian donors. The aim of the study was to test whether cataloging public T cell receptors could identify signatures of past pathogen exposure. The T cell repertoires of around 670 subjects were profiled by immunosequencing and related to cytomegalovirus serostatus. Besides the first cohort of 666 subjects, a separate validation cohort made up of over 100 different subjects was used. To predict cytomegalovirus infection status, the study brought together high-throughput TCR immunosequencing, statistical association of individual TCRs with disease status, and machine learning. A later analysis re-examined previously published TCR beta repertoires from just over 650 donors and added high-resolution HLA genotyping to investigate patterns of TCR occurrence. Rather than using new phenotypic data, the later analysis identified candidate immune exposures from TCR beta sequences and from how often those sequences occurred across donors. To decide whether each TCR beta V gene segment behaved as functional or pseudogenic, an earlier analysis of approximately 620 of the donors relied on high-throughput TCR beta sequencing. Donor age, sex, ethnicity and CMV serostatus were compiled alongside the repertoire data. A later genetic analysis used genome-wide SNP genotypes for about 55% of the 666 donors, treating that subset as a discovery cohort. All discovery cohort repertoires had been generated on a single sequencing platform. Class I and class II HLA loci were covered by the typing at four-digit resolution. Typing coverage differed by locus: A, B, C, DRB1 and DQB1 were typed in roughly 620-640 donors, DQA1 in about 500, DPA1 in nearly 610, and DPB1 in just under 490. Several DR-DQ haplotypes were handled as single units for association and clustering because linkage in the cohort was strong. Among 300 to 500 genotyped donors of the cohort, an average of around 250,000 unique TCR beta nucleotide sequences was sequenced per donor, of which about 18% were non-productive. What the work shows at the level of the full study, not this receptor alone: In a later analysis, several top co-occurrence clusters were reported to appear linked to parvovirus B19, influenza, CMV and Epstein-Barr virus. Most CMV-associated TCR beta chains appeared to be HLA-restricted in a later analysis, and the HLA associations seemed to be driven largely by CMV exposure. In both the original and validation cohorts, the classifier was reported to diagnose cytomegalovirus status with high specificity and sensitivity. A further reported finding was that TCR beta sequences accurately predicted the HLA-A and HLA-B alleles for most subjects in the first cohort. A few of the identified cytomegalovirus-associated TCR beta chains were confirmed in vitro to be specific for cytomegalovirus antigens. In a later analysis, TCR association rates were found to vary across HLA loci, with the most associated TCRs seen for DRB1 alleles and the fewest for HLA-C alleles. The 87-base-pair reads could not distinguish some IMGT-functional V segments, including TRBV6-2 and TRBV6-3, so those segments were excluded. In an earlier analysis of about 550 of the donors, most TCR beta V segments were observed in productive rearrangements about 87% or about 30% of the time, broadly matching IMGT annotations. Compared with the approximately 600-donor mean, donors in an Asian-associated ancestry cluster had fewer N-insertions in productive TCRs, according to a later genetic analysis. Correlated functional status among segregating V segments might reflect linkage disequilibrium, but an unknown experimental factor could not be ruled out. A later analysis found that HLA-associated TCR beta chains were more clonally expanded and had lower generation probabilities than equally common non-associated chains. The only immune exposure information available for the cohort was CMV serostatus. Presence/absence analyses assumed roughly uniform sequencing depth across donors, an assumption that may not hold. According to the authors, the approach could potentially be generalized to other disease states and immunological phenotypes. A later genetic analysis associated a missense DCLRE1C variant with V-gene and J-gene trimming of TCR beta chains, and an independent cohort replicated the association. A total of 164 TCR beta chains were listed by the study as associated with cytomegalovirus. Specific HLA alleles were associated with 15,000 to 20,000 TCR beta sequences at a false discovery rate of 0.05 in a later analysis. Because HLA typing was unavailable for some donors at each locus, only the typed subset was used in association tests. The sequencing pipeline was judged likely to have produced a cluster of highly shared sequence variants as a technical artifact. Assigning TCR associations to individual alleles was difficult when HLA alleles, especially DR and DQ, strongly co-occurred. The cohort was sequenced for TCR beta chains only, and without alpha or paired-chain data the features that could be detected were limited. Across donors, most TCR sequences were observed very rarely, whereas some public TCRs were present in many individuals. Because counts were too low, around 18 rarely observed V segments, including chromosome 9 orphons, were left out of the earlier analysis of some 600 of the donors.

Of note for this clone: The antigen this receptor binds is unknown.

Unmatched junction bases come to 10, with V trimmed by 1 base and J by 4 bases. Counted from cysteine to phenylalanine, this CDR3 has 17 amino acids. Only the CDR3 portion is preserved as DNA: 51 bases, with reading frame beginning at the first base. The germline V gene (reference sequence) sets CDR1 to LNHDA and CDR2 to SQIVND. The cohort consisted of 600 to 700 healthy bone marrow donors. Cohort members were all nominally healthy when sampled, although unrecorded immune exposures were likely present. The donor was CMV seronegative and was included in the group of a few hundred seronegative cohort members. A peripheral blood sample was collected from each donor, and TCR beta sequencing was performed on peripheral blood mononuclear cells. The Qiagen DNeasy Blood Extraction Kit was used to extract genomic DNA from the blood cell samples. Receptor amplification or capture employed the immunoSEQ multiplex PCR assay. The multiplex PCR relied on a mix of 60 forward primers for TCR Vbeta segments and 13 reverse primers for TCR Jbeta segments. Amplification of the CDR3 region of rearranged TCR beta genes was performed with a multiplex PCR assay on genomic DNA. The Illumina HiSeq System was used to sequence the amplified TCR beta libraries as 87-base-pair reads. Concerning the study's data processing: A later analysis tallied around 80 million unique TCR beta chains across the approximately 670 repertoires, and 10 million to 11 million of those chains were shared by two or more donors. Raw reads were error-corrected and collapsed into unique sequences by a nearest-neighbor algorithm in which closely related sequences were merged to remove PCR and sequencing errors. V, D and J gene segments were assigned by aligning CDR3 sequences to IMGT reference sequences. For a sequence to be retained, at least a six-nucleotide match to both a V gene segment and a J gene segment was required. Rearrangements were called productive when the CDR3 lacked stop codons and stayed in frame with V and J; all others were non-productive. Following IMGT convention, CDR3 was defined as the stretch from the second conserved V-encoded cysteine up to the conserved J-encoded phenylalanine. The earlier analysis of about 560 of the donors excluded any sequence lacking an unambiguous match to a single V gene segment. An earlier analysis of 587 of the donors classified V segments as functional when productive rearrangements were above 56.7% and as segregating when the standard deviation between donors was above 5%. A statistical classification framework was built for diagnosing cytomegalovirus status from the catalog of TCR beta chain sequences. In a later analysis, V and J genes were assigned by comparing TCR nucleotide sequences against IMGT/GENE-DB human TR gene sequences. In a later analysis, CDR3 sequences and most-parsimonious VDJ recombination scenarios were assigned using the TCRdist pipeline. In a later analysis, each TCR beta chain was defined by its CDR3 amino acid sequence together with its V-gene family, and reads without a unique V-gene family were excluded. To address suspected cross-contamination and a sequencing artifact, a later analysis removed approximately 600 highly shared, low-generation-probability nucleotide sequences. In a later analysis, a clonal expansion index was calculated for each public chain from normalized within-repertoire ranks of inferred template counts. In a later analysis, generation probabilities were computed using a VDJ recombination model fitted to out-of-frame rearrangements, and the results were checked against IGoR. Hypergeometric tests were used in a later analysis to score TCR-TCR, TCR-HLA and TCR-CMV co-occurrence, with a repertoire-size bias correction applied to the TCR pairs. To estimate false discovery rates, a later analysis permuted the HLA or CMV assignments 20 times. In a later analysis, co-occurring TCRs were grouped using DBSCAN, and TCRdist sequence similarity was added for clustering within HLA-allele-positive subsets. Repertoires with fewer than 30,000 or more than 120,000 public chains were left out of co-occurrence clustering, as were about 5 repertoires with anomalous nucleotide sharing. Drawn from immuneACCESS, this table holds only the in-frame rearrangements with V and J called that TCRdb kept. Clones are partly lost; checked studies trace under half to an unresolved V gene and leave the rest unexplained. The V and J calls and clone size are taken from that table; D and trimming were inferred from the DNA. For this sample, the table gives fewer than 200,000 clones. The ten largest clonotypes hold approximately 6.5% of the sample.

Sequenced material: PBMCs. The receptor chain draws on TRBV19 and TRBJ1-2; TRBD1 matches 9 bases in the middle. The TCR comes from a man between 25 and 39 years old in good health and CMV-seronegative. The CDR3 protein is CASSIALTGGSFYGYTF. At the DNA level, the sequence is TGTGCCAGTAGTATAGCTTTGACAGGGGGATCATTCTATGGCTACACCTTC.